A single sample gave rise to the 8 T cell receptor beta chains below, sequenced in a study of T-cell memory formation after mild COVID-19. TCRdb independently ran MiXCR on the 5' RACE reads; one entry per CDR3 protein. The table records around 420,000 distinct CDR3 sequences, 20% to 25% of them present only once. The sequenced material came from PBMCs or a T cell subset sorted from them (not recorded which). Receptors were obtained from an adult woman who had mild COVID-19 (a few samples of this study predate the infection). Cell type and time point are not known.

CDR3 region: CSVPQGFEQFF. In DNA, the CDR3 is TGCAGCGTTCCACAGGGTTTTGAGCAGTTCTTC. V and J are TRBV29-1 and TRBJ2-1, with a possible D match to TRBD1 (6 bases). Germline V gives CDR1 SQVTM, CDR2 ANQGSEA. V lost 5 bases to trimming and J lost 9 bases, with 11 bases between them. The length of the CDR3 is 11 residues.

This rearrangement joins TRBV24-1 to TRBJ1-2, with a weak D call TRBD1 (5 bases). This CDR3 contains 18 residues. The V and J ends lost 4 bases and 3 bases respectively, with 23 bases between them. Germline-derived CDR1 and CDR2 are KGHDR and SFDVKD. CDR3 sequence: CATSEGAGSSRYDYGYTF. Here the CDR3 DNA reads TGTGCCACCAGTGAGGGAGCAGGGTCATCGCGGTACGACTATGGCTACACCTTC.

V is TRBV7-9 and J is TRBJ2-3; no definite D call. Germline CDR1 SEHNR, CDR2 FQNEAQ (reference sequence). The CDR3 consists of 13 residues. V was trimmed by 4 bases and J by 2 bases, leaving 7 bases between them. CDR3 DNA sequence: TGTGCCAGCAGCTCCGCCTACACAGATACGCAGTATTTT. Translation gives CASSSAYTDTQYF.

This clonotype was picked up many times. In DNA form, the CDR3 reads TGCGCCAGCAGCTTGGAGTCCTACGAGCAGTACTTC. This sequence encodes CASSLESYEQYF. The chain is built from TRBV5-1 and TRBJ2-7, with unresolved D. This CDR3 contains 12 residues. V was pared by 0 bases and J by 1 base, with 2 bases between. CDR1 and CDR2 (germline): SGHRS, YFSETQ.

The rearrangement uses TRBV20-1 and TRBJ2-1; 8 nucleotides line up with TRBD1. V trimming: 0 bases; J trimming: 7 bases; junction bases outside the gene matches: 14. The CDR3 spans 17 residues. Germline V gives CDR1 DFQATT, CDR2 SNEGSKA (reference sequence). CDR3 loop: CSARDRETGVWKNEQFF. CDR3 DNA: TGCAGTGCTAGAGATCGGGAGACAGGGGTATGGAAAAATGAGCAGTTCTTC.

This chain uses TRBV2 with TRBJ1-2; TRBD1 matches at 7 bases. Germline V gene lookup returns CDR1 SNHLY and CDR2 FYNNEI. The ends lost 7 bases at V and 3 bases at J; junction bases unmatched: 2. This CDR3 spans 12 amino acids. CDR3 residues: CASKGGDYGYTF. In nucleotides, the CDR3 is TGTGCCAGCAAAGGGGGCGACTATGGCTACACCTTC. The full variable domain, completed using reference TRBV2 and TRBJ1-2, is EPEVTQTPSHQVTQMGQEVILRCVPISNHLYFYWYRQILGQKVEFLVSFYNNEISEKSEIFDDQFSVERPDGSNFTLKIRSTKLEDSAMYFCASKGGDYGYTFGSGTRLTVV.

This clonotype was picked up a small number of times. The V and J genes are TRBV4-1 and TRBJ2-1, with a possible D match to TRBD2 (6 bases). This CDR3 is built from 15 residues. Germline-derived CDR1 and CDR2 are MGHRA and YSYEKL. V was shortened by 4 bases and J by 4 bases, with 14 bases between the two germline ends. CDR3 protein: CASSPTPGGYNEQFF. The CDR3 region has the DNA TGCGCCAGCAGCCCGACTCCTGGGGGGTACAATGAGCAGTTCTTC.

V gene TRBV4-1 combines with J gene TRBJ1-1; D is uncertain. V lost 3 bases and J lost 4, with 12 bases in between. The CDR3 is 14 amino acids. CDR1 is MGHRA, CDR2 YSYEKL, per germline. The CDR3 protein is CASSQHEVGTEAFF. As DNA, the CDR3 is TGCGCCAGCAGCCAGCACGAAGTGGGCACTGAAGCTTTCTTT.